This T cell receptor (beta chain) stems from a study of blood T cell repertoires in COVID-19. Study at large: The United States, Italy and Spain supplied acute and convalescent COVID-19 samples.

In the original processing: Nucleated cell number was recorded as an estimate derived from reference gene primer amplification. Sequencing used immunoSEQ multiplex PCR; TCRdb keeps in-frame clones, though not all of them. That table is the source of V, J and clone size, and D and trimming were worked out from the DNA. The table has about 150,000 clones, approximately 80% seen once. This CDR3 comprises 13 residues. CDR1 is SGHNT, CDR2 YENEEA, per germline. The V end was cut by 1 base, the J end by 8 bases, with 11 bases between. This chain links TRBV11-3 with TRBJ1-1; D is perhaps TRBD1 (5 bases). The clonotype comes from a man in his 60s with active or convalescent COVID-19. Sequencing was performed on peripheral blood. CDR3 nucleotides: TGTGCCAGCAGCTTAGGGGGCGACTCCGAAGCTTTCTTT. Its protein is CASSLGGDSEAFF.